What follows are 19 T cell receptor beta chains derived from one specimen sequenced in a study of T cells in localized non-small cell lung cancer. Libraries were prepared by immunoSEQ multiplex PCR; TCRdb keeps only in-frame clonotypes and omits some of them. The repertoire holds about 39,000 clones, with more than 75% as singletons. The sample consisted of PBMCs, taken before any cancer treatment. These receptors originate from a woman aged 40-69 years with stage II squamous cell lung carcinoma.

The chain employs TRBV19 and TRBJ2-3; D perhaps matches TRBD1 (6 bases). V was clipped by 5 bases and J by 3 bases, with 18 bases between them. This CDR3 region has 16 residues. Germline loops: CDR1 LNHDA, CDR2 SQIVND (reference sequence). The CDR3 loop is CASSPSRGSQTDTQYF. CDR3 in DNA: TGTGCCAGTAGTCCCTCCAGGGGTTCTCAGACAGATACGCAGTATTTT.

The genes are TRBV11-2 and TRBJ1-5, with a tentative D call TRBD1 (5 bases). The germline V gene encodes CDR1 SGHAT and CDR2 FQNNGV. Trimming left V 2 bases short and J 3 bases short, with 8 bases between. CDR3 length: 14 amino acids. CDR3 in amino acids: CASSLKGHNQPQHF. CDR3 sequence (DNA): TGTGCCAGCAGCTTAAAGGGGCACAATCAGCCCCAGCATTTT.

This chain uses TRBV7-9 with TRBJ2-1; maybe TRBD2 (6 bases). V lost 0 bases, J lost 7 bases, and 10 bases lay in between. The CDR3 length is 14 residues. Germline V gives CDR1 SEHNR, CDR2 FQNEAQ (reference sequence). The CDR3 reads CASSLAGTRNEQFF. Here the CDR3 DNA reads TGTGCCAGCAGCTTAGCGGGGACTCGTAATGAGCAGTTCTTC.

J is TRBJ1-4 and V is TRBV18, with D uncertain. Germline loops: CDR1 KGHSH, CDR2 LQKENI. This CDR3 is 16 amino acids long. V was shortened by 4 bases and J by 3 bases, with 15 bases between the two germline ends. The CDR3 loop reads CASSRTDGVSNEKLFF. In DNA form, the CDR3 reads TGTGCCAGCTCACGCACGGACGGGGTTTCTAATGAAAAACTGTTTTTT.

V and J are TRBV29-1 and TRBJ2-7; TRBD2 aligns across 14 bases. The CDR3 consists of 14 residues. Unmatched junction bases numbered 6, after V lost 6 bases and J lost 5 bases. Germline CDR1 reads SQVTM; CDR2 reads ANQGSEA. The chain's CDR3 is CSVGTSGSGNEQYF. The CDR3 DNA reads TGCAGCGTAGGGACTAGCGGGAGTGGCAACGAGCAGTACTTC.

This clone showed up just once. The genes are TRBV21-1 and TRBJ1-2; TRBD1, the table's D call, lacks a check against the DNA. TRBV21-1 is described as a pseudogene. This CDR3 region has 15 residues. CDR3 in amino acids: CASTGEKGFNYGYTF. CDR3 in DNA: TGTGCCAGCACAGGGGAAAAAGGGTTTAACTATGGCTACACCTTC.

This chain joins TRBV7-9 and TRBJ2-1, with D possibly TRBD2 on 6 matching bases. CDR1 and CDR2 from the germline V gene are SEHNR and FQNEAQ (reference sequence). The CDR3 contains 15 residues. V was cut by 5 bases and J by 4 bases, with 15 bases left in between. The CDR3 nucleotides read TGTGCCAGCAGCCAACGGGGGACGGAATACAATGAGCAGTTCTTC. Its protein product is CASSQRGTEYNEQFF.

V usage is TRBV7-2 and J usage is TRBJ1-1; D is undetermined. V lost 4 bases and J 7 bases, leaving 13 bases between the germline ends. There are 13 residues in the CDR3. The germline gives CDR1 SGHTA, CDR2 FQGNSA. CDR3 sequence: CASSSPSYREAFF. As DNA, the CDR3 is TGTGCCAGCAGCTCGCCGTCCTATCGTGAAGCTTTCTTT.

The J gene is TRBJ1-5, the V gene TRBV28; possible D gene TRBD1, 6 bases. The CDR3 is 19 amino acids. Germline V CDR1 and CDR2: MDHEN, SYDVKM. V shed 5 bases and J shed 1 base, with 24 bases lying between them. Here the CDR3 reads CASSGPYRVGERSNQPQHF. CDR3 nucleotide sequence: TGTGCCAGCAGTGGACCCTACAGGGTAGGGGAACGGAGCAATCAGCCCCAGCATTTT.

This clone was recorded once. The rearrangement links TRBV28 to TRBJ2-3; D call uncertain. This CDR3 is built from 16 residues. Germline V gives CDR1 MDHEN, CDR2 SYDVKM. V was trimmed by 3 bases and J by 1 base, leaving 14 bases between them. The CDR3 bases are TGTGCCAGCAGTTTGCGCGTTTGGGTGGGCACAGATACGCAGTATTTT. Residues: CASSLRVWVGTDTQYF. Using reference TRBV28 and TRBJ2-3 for the parts outside the CDR3, the full variable domain is DVKVTQSSRYLVKRTGEKVFLECVQDMDHENMFWYRQDPGLGLRLIYFSYDVKMKEKGDIPEGYSVSREKKERFSLILESASTNQTSMYLCASSLRVWVGTDTQYFGPGTRLTVL.

This clone was found a few times. V usage is TRBV5-6 and J usage is TRBJ1-2, with D unclear. V was shortened by 4 bases and J by 4 bases, with 8 bases between the two germline ends. This CDR3 spans 12 amino acids. CDR1 is SGHDT and CDR2 is YYEEEE in the germline V gene. DNA of the CDR3: TGTGCCAGCAGCCCCGGTGGCTATGGCTACACCTTC. Residues: CASSPGGYGYTF.

The V call is TRBV2, the J call TRBJ2-2, with D possibly being TRBD1 (6 bases). Germline CDR1 reads SNHLY; CDR2 reads FYNNEI. Trimming left V 7 bases short and J 1 base short, with 7 bases between. The CDR3 spans 13 residues. CDR3 nucleotides: TGTGCCAGCAAGACAGGGAACACCGGGGAGCTGTTTTTT. Encoded protein: CASKTGNTGELFF.

The sample holds one count of this clone. CDR3 protein: CASSLRGVQETQYF. The DNA for the CDR3 is TGTGCCAGCAGTTTACGGGGGGTTCAAGAGACCCAGTACTTC. This chain connects TRBV28 to TRBJ2-5; 7 nucleotides match TRBD2. The trim removed 2 bases at V and 2 bases at J, leaving 2 bases unmatched. CDR1 and CDR2 from the germline V gene are MDHEN and SYDVKM. This CDR3 has 14 residues. The full variable domain, in which reference TRBV28 and TRBJ2-5 provide the parts outside the CDR3, is DVKVTQSSRYLVKRTGEKVFLECVQDMDHENMFWYRQDPGLGLRLIYFSYDVKMKEKGDIPEGYSVSREKKERFSLILESASTNQTSMYLCASSLRGVQETQYFGPGTRLLVL.

V is TRBV6-5 and J is TRBJ1-1; no definite D call. V lost 4 bases and J lost 0, with 6 bases in between. The germline gives CDR1 MNHEY, CDR2 SVGAGI. The CDR3 length is 13 residues. CDR3 sequence (DNA): TGTGCCAGCAGTTTATTGATGAACACTGAAGCTTTCTTT. Amino acids: CASSLLMNTEAFF.

V usage is TRBV5-3 and J usage is TRBJ1-6; the D is unclear. TRBV5-3 belongs to the ORF category, with a function that is uncertain. V was clipped by 3 bases and J by 9 bases, with 22 bases between them. The CDR3 consists of 17 residues. This CDR3 is CARSSRVLYPLSSPLHF. CDR3 nucleotides: TGTGCCAGAAGCTCTCGGGTTCTTTACCCTCTCAGTTCACCCCTCCACTTT.

This chain links TRBV6-5 with TRBJ1-4; a weak D match, TRBD1 (6 bases). The germline V and J ends were trimmed by 2 bases and 8 bases, with 12 bases remaining between them. The CDR3 loop spans 14 amino acids. The germline V gene encodes CDR1 MNHEY and CDR2 SVGAGI. This chain's CDR3 is CASSYMGAREKLFF. The CDR3 nucleotides read TGTGCCAGCAGTTACATGGGGGCAAGGGAAAAACTGTTTTTT.

In this sample, this clone turned up once. CDR3 nucleotides: TGTGCCAGCAGTTTACGAGGAGTCGAGACCCAGTACTTC. This encodes CASSLRGVETQYF. The chain joins TRBV6-5 to TRBJ2-5; no definite D call. Trimming cost V 4 bases and J 5 bases, with 11 bases left between them. The CDR3 length is 13 residues. Per the germline V gene, CDR1 is MNHEY and CDR2 is SVGAGI.

V usage is TRBV7-9 and J usage is TRBJ2-5; D assignment may be TRBD1 or TRBD2 (7 bases each). The germline V and J ends were trimmed by 5 bases and 3 bases, with 19 bases remaining between them. The germline gives CDR1 SEHNR, CDR2 FQNEAQ (reference sequence). The CDR3 totals 16 residues. CDR3 in DNA: TGTGCCAGCAGCGCGGCGGCGGGGGACAGAGAAGAGACCCAGTACTTC. Translation gives CASSAAAGDREETQYF.

The gene calls are TRBV19 and TRBJ2-4; 11 bases agree with TRBD1. Looked up from germline, CDR1 is LNHDA and CDR2 is SQIVND (reference sequence). The CDR3 runs to 17 residues. Germline trimming cut 3 bases from V and 1 base from J; bases unmatched to any gene: 5. Written as DNA, the CDR3 is TGTGCCAGTAGTATTGGGACAGGGGGGAGGGCCAAAAACATTCAGTACTTC. Residues: CASSIGTGGRAKNIQYF.